A single sample gave rise to the 11 T cell receptor beta chains below, sequenced in a study of cytomegalovirus exposure and HLA in healthy donors. Primers: 60 Vbeta forward and 13 Jbeta reverse. Sequenced by immunoSEQ multiplex PCR; TCRdb stores in-frame clones only, minus some. The table lists some 200,000 clones, 75% to 80% of them singletons. Sequenced: PBMCs. These receptors originate from a man younger than 35 in good health and CMV-seronegative.

This clone has just a few counts. The V and J genes are TRBV2 and TRBJ1-5, with TRBD1 matching over 7 bases. The CDR3 spans 15 residues. The trim removed 7 bases at V and 0 bases at J, leaving 6 bases unmatched. Germline assignment: CDR1 SNHLY and CDR2 FYNNEI. The CDR3 bases are TGTGCCAGCAACCTAGGACAGGCTAGCAATCAGCCCCAGCATTTT. It encodes CASNLGQASNQPQHF. Full variable domain (remainder filled in from reference TRBV2 and TRBJ1-5): EPEVTQTPSHQVTQMGQEVILRCVPISNHLYFYWYRQILGQKVEFLVSFYNNEISEKSEIFDDQFSVERPDGSNFTLKIRSTKLEDSAMYFCASNLGQASNQPQHFGDGTRLSIL.

V is TRBV9 and J is TRBJ1-1; D might be TRBD1 (6 bases). Germline values: CDR1 SGDLS, CDR2 YYNGEE. The length of the CDR3 is 13 residues. Trimming left V 2 bases short and J 4 bases short, with 9 bases between. The CDR3 nucleotides read TGTGCCAGCAGCGTGGGGGCTGCCACTGAAGCTTTCTTT. Its protein product is CASSVGAATEAFF.

This clone was seen once. The CDR3 reads CASSGLAGMQYF. The CDR3 nucleotides read TGTGCCAGCAGTGGACTAGCGGGAATGCAGTACTTC. V and J are TRBV2 and TRBJ2-7, with 11 bases identical to TRBD2. The V gene end was trimmed by 4 bases and the J gene end by 9 bases; junction bases not matched to a gene: 2. Germline CDR1 reads SNHLY; CDR2 reads FYNNEI. The CDR3 has 12 residues.

This chain joins TRBV29-1 and TRBJ2-1; D may be TRBD1 (5 bases). The CDR3 covers 14 residues. V was pared by 8 bases and J by 0 bases, with 14 bases between. In germline, CDR1 is SQVTM, CDR2 ANQGSEA. The CDR3 is CSLLQGTSYNEQFF. In nucleotides, the CDR3 is TGCAGCCTACTCCAGGGTACCTCCTACAATGAGCAGTTCTTC.

The V gene is TRBV29-1, the J gene TRBJ1-2; weak D call: TRBD1 (6 bases). Germline-derived CDR1 and CDR2 are SQVTM and ANQGSEA. CDR3 length: 13 residues. V was shortened by 6 bases and J by 3 bases, with 14 bases between the two germline ends. The CDR3 region is CSVDRDTHYGYTF. The CDR3 region has the DNA TGCAGCGTGGACCGGGACACTCACTATGGCTACACCTTC.

The chain joins TRBV18 to TRBJ2-2, with TRBD1 as a possible D gene (5 bases). The ends were cut back, 1 base at V and 6 bases at J, with 6 bases in the middle. This CDR3 has 13 residues. From germline, CDR1 is KGHSH and CDR2 LQKENI. The CDR3 protein is CASSPRGAGELFF. DNA for the CDR3: TGTGCCAGCTCACCACGGGGCGCCGGGGAGCTGTTTTTT.

The chain joins TRBV9 to TRBJ2-3; 9 bases align to TRBD2. Germline V gene sequence: CDR1 SGDLS, CDR2 YYNGEE. The ends lost 2 bases at V and 3 bases at J; junction bases unmatched: 4. This CDR3 has 15 amino acids. The CDR3 DNA sequence: TGTGCCAGCAGCGTCGCTAGCGGGATAACAGATACGCAGTATTTT. As protein: CASSVASGITDTQYF.

This clone was picked up one time. The chain recombines TRBV5-1 with TRBJ2-1; 11 bases align to TRBD2. The CDR3 consists of 15 residues. V was pared by 5 bases and J by 6 bases, with 7 bases of the junction left unmatched. The germline V gene has CDR1 SGHRS and CDR2 YFSETQ. The CDR3 coding sequence is TGCGCCAGCAGGTTACCGGGACTAGCGGTCAATGAGCAGTTCTTC. Protein sequence: CASRLPGLAVNEQFF.

The chain employs TRBV30 and TRBJ1-2; the match to TRBD1 covers 7 bases. The CDR3 runs to 12 residues. CDR1 GTSNPN and CDR2 SVGIG come from the germline V gene (reference sequence). The junction had 4 bases not matched to a gene; V was cut back by 6 bases and J by 3 bases. CDR3: CACKGGDYGYTF. DNA for the CDR3: TGTGCCTGCAAAGGGGGCGACTATGGCTACACCTTC. The full variable domain, completed using reference TRBV30 and TRBJ1-2, is SQTIHQWPATLVQPVGSPLSLECTVEGTSNPNLYWYRQAAGRGLQLLFYSVGIGQISSEVPQNLSASRPQDRQFILSSKKLLLSDSGFYLCACKGGDYGYTFGSGTRLTVV.

The rearrangement uses TRBV5-8 and TRBJ1-1; maybe TRBD1 (6 bases). The V end lost 3 bases, the J end lost 10 bases, and 19 bases lay between the germline ends. This CDR3 has 14 residues. Per the germline V gene, CDR1 is SGHTS and CDR2 is YDEGEE. The CDR3 DNA reads TGTGCCAGCAGCTATTTCAACAGGGTTGAAGTAGCTTTCTTT. Protein product: CASSYFNRVEVAFF. The whole variable domain, filled in from reference TRBV5-8 and TRBJ1-1, reads EAGVTQSPTHLIKTRGQQATLRCSPISGHTSVYWYQQALGLGLQFLLWYDEGEERNRGNFPPRFSGRQFPNYSSELNVNALELEDSALYLCASSYFNRVEVAFFGQGTRLTVV.

The chain joins TRBV6-1 to TRBJ1-4; D not resolved. V was pared by 2 bases and J by 6 bases, with 10 bases between. The CDR3 is made up of 14 amino acids. The germline V gene encodes CDR1 MNHNS and CDR2 SASEGT. The CDR3 coding sequence is TGTGCCAGCAGTGAACAGCCGGCGGATGAAAAACTGTTTTTT. This gives the protein CASSEQPADEKLFF.